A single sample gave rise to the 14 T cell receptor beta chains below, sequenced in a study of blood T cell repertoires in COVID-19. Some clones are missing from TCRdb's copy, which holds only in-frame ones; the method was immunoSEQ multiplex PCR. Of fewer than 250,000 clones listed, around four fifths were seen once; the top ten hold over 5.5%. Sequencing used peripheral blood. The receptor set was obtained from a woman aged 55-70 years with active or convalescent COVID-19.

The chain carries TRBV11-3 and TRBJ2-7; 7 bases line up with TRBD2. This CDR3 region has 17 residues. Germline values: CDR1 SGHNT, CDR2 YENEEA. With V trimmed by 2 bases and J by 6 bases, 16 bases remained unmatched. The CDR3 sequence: CASSLYSGGLAAPEQYF. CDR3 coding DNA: TGTGCCAGCAGCTTATACAGCGGAGGCCTAGCGGCCCCCGAGCAGTACTTC.

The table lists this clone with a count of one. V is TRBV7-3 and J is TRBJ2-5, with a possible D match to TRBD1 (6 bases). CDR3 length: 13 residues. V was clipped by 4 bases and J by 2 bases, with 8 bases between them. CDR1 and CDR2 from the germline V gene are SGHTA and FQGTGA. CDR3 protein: CASSYGTQETQYF. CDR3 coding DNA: TGTGCCAGCAGCTACGGGACACAAGAGACCCAGTACTTC.

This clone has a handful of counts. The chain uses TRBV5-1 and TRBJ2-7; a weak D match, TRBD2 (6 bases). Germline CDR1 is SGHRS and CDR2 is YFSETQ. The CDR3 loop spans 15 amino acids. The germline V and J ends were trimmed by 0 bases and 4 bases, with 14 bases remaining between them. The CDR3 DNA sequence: TGCGCCAGCAGCTTGGTAGTAGCGGCCTTTTACGAGCAGTACTTC. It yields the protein CASSLVVAAFYEQYF.

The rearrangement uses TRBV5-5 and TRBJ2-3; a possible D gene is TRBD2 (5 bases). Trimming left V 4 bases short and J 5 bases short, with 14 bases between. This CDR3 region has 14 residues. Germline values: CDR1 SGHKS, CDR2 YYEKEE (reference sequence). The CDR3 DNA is TGTGCCAGCAGCCCGAGGGCCGGGAAAGATACGCAGTATTTT. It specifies CASSPRAGKDTQYF.

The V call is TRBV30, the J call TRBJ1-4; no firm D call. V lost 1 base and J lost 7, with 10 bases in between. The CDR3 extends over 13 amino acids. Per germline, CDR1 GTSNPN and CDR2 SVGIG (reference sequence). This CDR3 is CAWSERRGEKLFF. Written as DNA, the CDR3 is TGTGCCTGGAGTGAACGACGGGGTGAAAAACTGTTTTTT.

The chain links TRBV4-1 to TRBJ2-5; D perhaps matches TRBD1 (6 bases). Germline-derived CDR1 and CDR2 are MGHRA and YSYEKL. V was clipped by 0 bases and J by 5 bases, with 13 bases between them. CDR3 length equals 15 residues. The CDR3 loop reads CASSQDEGTTETQYF. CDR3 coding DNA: TGCGCCAGCAGCCAAGATGAGGGGACAACGGAGACCCAGTACTTC.

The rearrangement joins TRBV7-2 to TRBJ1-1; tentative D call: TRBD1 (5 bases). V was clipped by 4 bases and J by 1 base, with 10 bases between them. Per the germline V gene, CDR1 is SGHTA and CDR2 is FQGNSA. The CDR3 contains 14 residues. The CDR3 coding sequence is TGTGCCAGCAGCTCAACTCAGGGGAACACTGAAGCTTTCTTT. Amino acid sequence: CASSSTQGNTEAFF.

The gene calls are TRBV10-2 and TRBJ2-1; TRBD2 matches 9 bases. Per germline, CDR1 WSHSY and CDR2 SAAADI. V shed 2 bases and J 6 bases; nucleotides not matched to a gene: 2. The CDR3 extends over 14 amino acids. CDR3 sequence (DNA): TGCGCCAGCAGTGAGGCGGGACTAGCCAATGAGCAGTTCTTC. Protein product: CASSEAGLANEQFF.

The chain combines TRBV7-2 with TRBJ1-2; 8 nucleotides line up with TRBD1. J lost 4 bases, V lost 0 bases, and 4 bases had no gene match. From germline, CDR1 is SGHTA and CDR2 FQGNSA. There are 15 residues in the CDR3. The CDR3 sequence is CASSLAQGVSYGYTF. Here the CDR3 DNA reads TGTGCCAGCAGCTTAGCACAGGGGGTTAGCTATGGCTACACCTTC.

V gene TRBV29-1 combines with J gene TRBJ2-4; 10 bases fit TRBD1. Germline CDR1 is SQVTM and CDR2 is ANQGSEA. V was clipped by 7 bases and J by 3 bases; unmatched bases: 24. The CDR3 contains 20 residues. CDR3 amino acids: CSASKLVPGQGMKDKNIQYF. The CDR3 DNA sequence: TGCAGCGCTTCGAAACTGGTCCCGGGACAGGGGATGAAGGACAAAAACATTCAGTACTTC.

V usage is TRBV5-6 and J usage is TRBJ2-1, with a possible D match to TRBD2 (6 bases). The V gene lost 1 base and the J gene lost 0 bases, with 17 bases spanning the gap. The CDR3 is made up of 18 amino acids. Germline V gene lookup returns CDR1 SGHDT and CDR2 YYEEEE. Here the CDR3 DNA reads TGTGCCAGCAGCTTGTCGCGGGGACTCACGAGCTCCTACAATGAGCAGTTCTTC. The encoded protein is CASSLSRGLTSSYNEQFF.

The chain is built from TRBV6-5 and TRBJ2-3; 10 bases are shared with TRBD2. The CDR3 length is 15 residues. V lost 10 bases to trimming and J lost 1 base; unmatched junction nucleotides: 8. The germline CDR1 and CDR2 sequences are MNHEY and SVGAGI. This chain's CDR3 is CATRSGLAGTDTQYF. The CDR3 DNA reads TGTGCCACCCGTTCTGGACTAGCGGGCACAGATACGCAGTATTTT.

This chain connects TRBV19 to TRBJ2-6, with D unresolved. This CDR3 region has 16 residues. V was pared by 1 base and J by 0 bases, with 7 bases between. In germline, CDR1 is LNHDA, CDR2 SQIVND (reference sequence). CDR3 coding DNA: TGTGCCAGTAGTATAGGGGCCGGCTCTGGGGCCAACGTCCTGACTTTC. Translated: CASSIGAGSGANVLTF.

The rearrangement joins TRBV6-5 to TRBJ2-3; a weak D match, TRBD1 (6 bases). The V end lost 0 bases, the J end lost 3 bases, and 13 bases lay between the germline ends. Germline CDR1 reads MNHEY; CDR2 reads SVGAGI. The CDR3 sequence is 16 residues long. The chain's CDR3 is CASSYSGARKTDTQYF. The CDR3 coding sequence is TGTGCCAGCAGTTACTCGGGGGCGCGGAAAACAGATACGCAGTATTTT.